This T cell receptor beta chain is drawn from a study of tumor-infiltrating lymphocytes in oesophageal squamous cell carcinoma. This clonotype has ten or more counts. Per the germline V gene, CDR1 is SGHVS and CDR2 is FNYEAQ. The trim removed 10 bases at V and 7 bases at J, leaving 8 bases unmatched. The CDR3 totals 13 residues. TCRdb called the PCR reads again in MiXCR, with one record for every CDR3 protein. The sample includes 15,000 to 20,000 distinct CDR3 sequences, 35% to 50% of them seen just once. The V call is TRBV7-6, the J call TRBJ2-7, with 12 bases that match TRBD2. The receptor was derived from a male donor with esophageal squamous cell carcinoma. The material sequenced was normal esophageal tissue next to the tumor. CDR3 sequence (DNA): TGTGCCATGGGGACTAGCGGGTTCAATGAGCAGTACTTC. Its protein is CAMGTSGFNEQYF.